This T cell receptor beta chain was sequenced for a study of prognosis after radiotherapy for stage I lung cancer. Amplification of the TCR beta CDR3 (from genomic DNA) was done by two-round multiplex PCR. Every TRBV and TRBJ gene had its own specific primer in first-round PCR. A single record per CDR3 protein comes from TCRdb applying MiXCR to the multiplex PCR reads. The sample contains 9,500 to 15,000 distinct CDR3 sequences, 45% to 60% of which appear only once. The germline V and J ends were trimmed by 3 bases and 7 bases, with 10 bases remaining between them. Germline V gives CDR1 LGHDT, CDR2 YNNKEL (reference sequence). The CDR3 totals 13 residues. Study outcomes and limitations: Before stereotactic body radiation therapy the median unique TCR clone count was 9,500 to 11,000, and afterwards it fell to 6,000 to 7,500.

Worth noting for this clonotype: Antigen specificity is unknown.

This TCR derives from a donor of 50 years or more with non-small cell lung cancer. The V call is TRBV3-1, the J call TRBJ2-1, with D unclear. Material: PBMCs, obtained before or after stereotactic body radiation therapy (not recorded which). For the CDR3, the DNA is TGTGCCAGCAGCCATACCGTGGGAAATGAGCAGTTCTTC. Protein: CASSHTVGNEQFF.